This TCR beta chain was captured by sequencing in a study of T cells in localized non-small cell lung cancer. The study, taken as a whole, reports: Highest T cell clonality was seen in uninvolved adjacent lung, surpassing that measured in tumor. A denser population of T cells in blood accompanied longer overall survival.

There are 15 residues in the CDR3. Germline loops: CDR1 SGHNT, CDR2 YENEEA. The V and J ends lost 2 bases and 0 bases respectively, with 10 bases between them. The table lists this clone with a few counts. The antigen remains undetermined. Sequencing used immunoSEQ multiplex PCR; TCRdb keeps in-frame clones, though not all of them. This sample has 1,000 to 1,200 clones, with approximately 25% found just once. It was adjacent lung free of atypia that was taken, at least 2 cm from the tumor margin. The source was normal lung tissue next to the tumor, collected before any cancer treatment. J is TRBJ1-1 and V is TRBV11-3; no definite D call. The sequence was collected from a male donor older than 55 with stage I lung adenocarcinoma. CDR3 sequence reads: CASSLREVMNTEAFF. CDR3 in DNA: TGTGCCAGCAGCTTAAGGGAGGTTATGAACACTGAAGCTTTCTTT. Drawing the rest from reference TRBV11-3 and TRBJ1-1, the complete variable domain is EAGVVQSPRYKIIEKKQPVAFWCNPISGHNTLYWYLQNLGQGPELLIRYENEEAVDDSQLPKDRFSAERLKGVDSTLKIQPAELGDSAVYLCASSLREVMNTEAFFGQGTRLTVV.